This T cell receptor (beta chain) is drawn from a study of blood T cell repertoires in COVID-19. CDR3 length: 14 residues. Losses at the gene ends were 4 bases for V and 6 bases for J; bases not matched to a gene: 6. Germline lookup yields CDR1 ENHRY and CDR2 SYGVKD. In this sample, this clone turned up once. Data came from immunoSEQ multiplex PCR; TCRdb stores just in-frame clones and leaves some out. The table records around 200,000 clones, approximately 80% of them present only once. The chain joins TRBV10-3 to TRBJ2-1; 7 nucleotides align to TRBD1. Sequenced material: peripheral blood. This TCR was sampled from a woman between 40 and 55 years old with COVID-19, enrolled during active disease. The CDR3 DNA is TGTGCCATCAGTGTACAGGGGCTCTCCAATGAGCAGTTCTTC. Translated, it gives CAISVQGLSNEQFF.